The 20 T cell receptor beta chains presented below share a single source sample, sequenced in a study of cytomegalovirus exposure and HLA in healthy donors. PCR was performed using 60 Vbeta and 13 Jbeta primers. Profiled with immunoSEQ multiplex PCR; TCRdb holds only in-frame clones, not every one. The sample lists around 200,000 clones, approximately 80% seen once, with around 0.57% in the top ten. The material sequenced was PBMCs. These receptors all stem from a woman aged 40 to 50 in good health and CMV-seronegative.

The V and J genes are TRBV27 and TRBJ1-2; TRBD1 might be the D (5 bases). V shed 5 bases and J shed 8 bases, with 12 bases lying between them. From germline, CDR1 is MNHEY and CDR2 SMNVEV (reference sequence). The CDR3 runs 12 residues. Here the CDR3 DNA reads TGTGCCAGCAGTGGCAGGGCGGGAGGCTACACCTTC. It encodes CASSGRAGGYTF.

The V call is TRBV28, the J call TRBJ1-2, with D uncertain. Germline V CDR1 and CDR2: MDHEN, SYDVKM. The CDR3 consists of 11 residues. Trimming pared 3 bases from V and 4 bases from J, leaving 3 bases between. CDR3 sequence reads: CASSFGYGYTF. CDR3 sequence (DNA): TGTGCCAGCAGTTTCGGCTATGGCTACACCTTC.

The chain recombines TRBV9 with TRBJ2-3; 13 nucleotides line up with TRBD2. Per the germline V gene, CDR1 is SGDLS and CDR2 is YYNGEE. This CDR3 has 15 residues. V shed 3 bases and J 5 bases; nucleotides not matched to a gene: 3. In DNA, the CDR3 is TGTGCCAGCAGCGGGAGACTAGCGGGAGGAGATACGCAGTATTTT. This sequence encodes CASSGRLAGGDTQYF.

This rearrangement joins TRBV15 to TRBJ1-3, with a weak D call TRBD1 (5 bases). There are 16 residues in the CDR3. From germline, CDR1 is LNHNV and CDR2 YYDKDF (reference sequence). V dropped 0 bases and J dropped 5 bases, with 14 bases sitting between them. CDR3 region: CATSRDPGGVRNTIYF. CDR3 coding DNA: TGTGCCACCAGCAGAGATCCGGGGGGAGTTCGAAACACCATATATTTT.

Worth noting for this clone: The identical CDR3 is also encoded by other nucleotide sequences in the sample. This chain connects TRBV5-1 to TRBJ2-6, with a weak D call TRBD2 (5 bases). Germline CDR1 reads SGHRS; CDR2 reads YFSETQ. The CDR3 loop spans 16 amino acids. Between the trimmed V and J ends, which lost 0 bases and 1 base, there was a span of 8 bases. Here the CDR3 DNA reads TGCGCCAGCAGCTTGGGATCGGGGTCTGGGGCCAACGTCCTGACTTTC. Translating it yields CASSLGSGSGANVLTF. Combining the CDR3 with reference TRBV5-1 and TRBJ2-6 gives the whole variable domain KAGVTQTPRYLIKTRGQQVTLSCSPISGHRSVSWYQQTPGQGLQFLFEYFSETQRNKGNFPGRFSGRQFSNSRSEMNVSTLELGDSALYLCASSLGSGSGANVLTFGAGSRLTVL.

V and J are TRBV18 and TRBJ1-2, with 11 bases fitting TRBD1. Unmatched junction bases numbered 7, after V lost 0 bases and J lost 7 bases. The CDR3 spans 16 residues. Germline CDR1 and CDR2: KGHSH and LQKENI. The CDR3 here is CASSPPGTGGSFGYTF. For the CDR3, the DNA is TGTGCCAGCTCACCACCAGGGACAGGGGGAAGTTTTGGCTACACCTTC.

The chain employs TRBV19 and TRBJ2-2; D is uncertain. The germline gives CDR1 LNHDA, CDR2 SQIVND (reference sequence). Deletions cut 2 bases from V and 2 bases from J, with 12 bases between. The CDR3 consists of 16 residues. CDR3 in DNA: TGTGCCAGTAGTATAACGGGTATCAGCAACACCGGGGAGCTGTTTTTT. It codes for CASSITGISNTGELFF.

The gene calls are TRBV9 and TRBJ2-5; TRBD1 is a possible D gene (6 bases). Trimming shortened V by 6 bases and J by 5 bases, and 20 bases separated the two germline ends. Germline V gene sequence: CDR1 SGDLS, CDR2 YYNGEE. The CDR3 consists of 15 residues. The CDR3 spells CASNFGGTGRETQYF. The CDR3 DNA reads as TGTGCCAGCAATTTTGGGGGCACAGGGCGGGAGACCCAGTACTTC. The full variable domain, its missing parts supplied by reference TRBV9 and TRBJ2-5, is DSGVTQTPKHLITATGQRVTLRCSPRSGDLSVYWYQQSLDQGLQFLIQYYNGEERAKGNILERFSAQQFPDLHSELNLSSLELGDSALYFCASNFGGTGRETQYFGPGTRLLVL.

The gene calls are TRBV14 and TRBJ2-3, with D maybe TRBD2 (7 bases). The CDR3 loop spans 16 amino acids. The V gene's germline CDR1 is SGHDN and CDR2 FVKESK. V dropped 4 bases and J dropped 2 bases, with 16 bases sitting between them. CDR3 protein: CASSPTRRGPTDTQYF. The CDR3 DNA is TGTGCCAGCAGCCCTACGCGGCGGGGGCCCACAGATACGCAGTATTTT.

Written as DNA, the CDR3 is TGTGCCACCGCGACAGGGGAGGAGACCCAGTACTTC. Amino acids: CATATGEETQYF. V and J are TRBV15 and TRBJ2-5, with 8 bases aligning to TRBD1. CDR1 LNHNV and CDR2 YYDKDF come from the germline V gene (reference sequence). The CDR3 loop spans 12 amino acids. After removal of 8 bases from V and 5 bases from J, the junction contained 4 bases not matched to a gene.

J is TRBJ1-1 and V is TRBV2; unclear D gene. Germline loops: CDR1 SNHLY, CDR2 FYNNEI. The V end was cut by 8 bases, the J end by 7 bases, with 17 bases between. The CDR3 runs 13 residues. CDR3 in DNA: TGTGCCAGCGGCCCCGCAGGCTCTAATGAAGCTTTCTTT. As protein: CASGPAGSNEAFF.

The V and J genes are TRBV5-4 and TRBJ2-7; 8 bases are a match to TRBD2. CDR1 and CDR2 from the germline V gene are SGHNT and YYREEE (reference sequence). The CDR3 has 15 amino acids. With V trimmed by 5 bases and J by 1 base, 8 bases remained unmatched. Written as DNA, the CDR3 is TGTGCCAGCAGTTCCCCGGGGGGGCAGTCCTACGAGCAGTACTTC. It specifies CASSSPGGQSYEQYF.

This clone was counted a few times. CDR3 nucleotide sequence: TGTGCCAGCAGTCCCCACGGGACTCTACCCTACGAGCAGTACTTC. This codes for CASSPHGTLPYEQYF. The chain has TRBV28 and TRBJ2-7; D may be TRBD2 (6 bases). Trimming left V 5 bases short and J 2 bases short, with 16 bases between. Germline CDR1 is MDHEN and CDR2 is SYDVKM. The CDR3 is 15 residues long.

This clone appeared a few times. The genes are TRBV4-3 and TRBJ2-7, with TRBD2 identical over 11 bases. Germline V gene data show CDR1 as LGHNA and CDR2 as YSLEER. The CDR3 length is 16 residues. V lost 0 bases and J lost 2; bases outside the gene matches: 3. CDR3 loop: CASSQDLAGGTYEQYF. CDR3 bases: TGCGCCAGCAGCCAAGATCTAGCGGGGGGCACCTACGAGCAGTACTTC.

The CDR3 loop reads CAIRRDSYEQYF. CDR3 coding DNA: TGTGCCATCAGACGGGACTCCTACGAGCAGTACTTC. This chain connects TRBV10-3 to TRBJ2-7; the D gene is possibly TRBD2 (5 bases). The V end lost 6 bases, the J end lost 0 bases, and 6 bases lay between the germline ends. There are 12 residues in the CDR3. CDR1 is ENHRY, CDR2 SYGVKD, per germline.

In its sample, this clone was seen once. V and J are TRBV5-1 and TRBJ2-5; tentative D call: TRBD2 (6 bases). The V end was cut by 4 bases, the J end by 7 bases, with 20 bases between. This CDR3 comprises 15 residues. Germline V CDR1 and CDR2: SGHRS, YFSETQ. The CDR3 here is CASSPQVTWGGTQYF. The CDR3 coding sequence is TGCGCCAGCAGCCCCCAAGTGACCTGGGGAGGGACCCAGTACTTC.

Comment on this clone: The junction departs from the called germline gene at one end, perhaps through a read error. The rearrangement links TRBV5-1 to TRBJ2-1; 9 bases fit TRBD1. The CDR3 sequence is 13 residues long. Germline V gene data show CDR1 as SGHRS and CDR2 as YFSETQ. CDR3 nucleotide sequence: TGCGCCAGCAGCTTGGAGTCGGGACAGGGTGGGGTCTTC. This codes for CASSLESGQGGVF.

CDR3 protein: CAIRDREYEQYF. The CDR3 DNA is TGTGCCATCCGGGACAGGGAATACGAGCAGTACTTC. The chain recombines TRBV10-3 with TRBJ2-7, with TRBD1 matching 9 bases. The CDR3 consists of 12 residues. The V gene's germline CDR1 is ENHRY and CDR2 SYGVKD. V dropped 8 bases and J dropped 4; count of bases not matched to a gene: 3.

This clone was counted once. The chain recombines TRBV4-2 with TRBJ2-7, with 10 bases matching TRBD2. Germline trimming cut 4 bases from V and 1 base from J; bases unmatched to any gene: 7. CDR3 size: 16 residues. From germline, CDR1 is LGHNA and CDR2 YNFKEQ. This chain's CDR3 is CASSLGLADNSYEQYF. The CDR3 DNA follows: TGTGCCAGCAGCCTCGGACTAGCGGACAATTCCTACGAGCAGTACTTC.

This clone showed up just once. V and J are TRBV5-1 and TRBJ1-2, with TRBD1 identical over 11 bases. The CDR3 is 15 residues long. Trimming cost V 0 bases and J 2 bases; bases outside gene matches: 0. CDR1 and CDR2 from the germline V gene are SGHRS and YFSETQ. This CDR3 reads CASSLGTGGNYGYTF. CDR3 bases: TGCGCCAGCAGCTTGGGGACAGGGGGCAACTATGGCTACACCTTC.